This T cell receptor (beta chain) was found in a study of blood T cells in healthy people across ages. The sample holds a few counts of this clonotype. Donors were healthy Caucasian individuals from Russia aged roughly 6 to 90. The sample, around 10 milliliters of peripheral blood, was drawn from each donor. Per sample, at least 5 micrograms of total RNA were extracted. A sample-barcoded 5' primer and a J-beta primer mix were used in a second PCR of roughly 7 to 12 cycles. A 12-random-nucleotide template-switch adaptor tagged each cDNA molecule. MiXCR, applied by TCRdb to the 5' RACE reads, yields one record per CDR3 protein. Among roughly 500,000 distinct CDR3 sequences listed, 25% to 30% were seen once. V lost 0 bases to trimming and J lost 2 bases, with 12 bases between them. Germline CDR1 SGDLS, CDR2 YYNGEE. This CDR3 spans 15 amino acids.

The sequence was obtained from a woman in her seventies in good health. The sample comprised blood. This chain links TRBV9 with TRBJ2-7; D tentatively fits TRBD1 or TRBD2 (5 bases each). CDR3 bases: TGTGCCAGCAGCGTAGGGGACCGAGGAGCCTACGAGCAGTACTTC. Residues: CASSVGDRGAYEQYF.